This T cell receptor beta chain was found in a study of long-term antiretroviral therapy in people with HIV. Points from the study as a whole: Across all time points, the repertoire was dominated by clones that expanded before ART.

This CDR3 contains 17 residues. CDR1 LGHNA and CDR2 YNFKEQ come from the germline V gene. Trimming cost V 0 bases and J 2 bases, with 16 bases left between them. With respect to this clone: The antigen remains undetermined.

Assay version v3.0 of immunoSEQ was used, and it was run at survey level. Sequencing used immunoSEQ multiplex PCR; TCRdb keeps in-frame clones, though not all of them. The sample consists of some 15,000 clones, over 70% of them appearing once. Every single participant having HIV got treatment inside the United States. This material consisted of unsorted PBMCs, taken 1.2 years before starting antiretroviral therapy. The TCR originated in a man younger than 40 with HIV. The V call is TRBV4-2, the J call TRBJ1-2, with D tentatively TRBD1 (5 bases). CDR3 coding DNA: TGTGCCAGCAGCCAAGATTGGAAAGGGGCTTTAAACTATGGCTACACCTTC. Translated: CASSQDWKGALNYGYTF.